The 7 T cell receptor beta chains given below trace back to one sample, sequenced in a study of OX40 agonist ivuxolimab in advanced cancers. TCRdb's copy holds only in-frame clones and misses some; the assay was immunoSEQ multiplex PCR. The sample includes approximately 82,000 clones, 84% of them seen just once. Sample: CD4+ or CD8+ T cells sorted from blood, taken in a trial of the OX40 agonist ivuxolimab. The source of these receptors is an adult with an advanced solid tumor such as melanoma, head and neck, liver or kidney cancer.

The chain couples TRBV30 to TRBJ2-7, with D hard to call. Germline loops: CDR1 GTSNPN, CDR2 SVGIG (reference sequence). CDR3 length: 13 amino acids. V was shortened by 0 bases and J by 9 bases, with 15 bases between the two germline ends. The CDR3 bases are TGTGCCTGGAGTGTTCTTATTGGCGGTGCGCAGTACTTC. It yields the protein CAWSVLIGGAQYF.

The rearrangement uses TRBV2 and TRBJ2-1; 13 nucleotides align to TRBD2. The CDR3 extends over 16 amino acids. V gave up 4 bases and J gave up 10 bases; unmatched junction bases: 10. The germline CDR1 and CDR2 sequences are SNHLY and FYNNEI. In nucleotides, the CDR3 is TGTGCCAGCAGTGTATTAAGGACTAGCGGGAGAGGAGAGCAGTTCTTC. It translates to CASSVLRTSGRGEQFF.

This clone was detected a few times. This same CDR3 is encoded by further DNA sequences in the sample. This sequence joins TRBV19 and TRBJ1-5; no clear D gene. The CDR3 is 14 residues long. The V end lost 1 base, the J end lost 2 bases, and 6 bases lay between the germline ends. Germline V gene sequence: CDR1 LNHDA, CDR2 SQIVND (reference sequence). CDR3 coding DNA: TGTGCCAGTAGTATAGGGGATGGCAATCAGCCCCAGCATTTT. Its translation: CASSIGDGNQPQHF.

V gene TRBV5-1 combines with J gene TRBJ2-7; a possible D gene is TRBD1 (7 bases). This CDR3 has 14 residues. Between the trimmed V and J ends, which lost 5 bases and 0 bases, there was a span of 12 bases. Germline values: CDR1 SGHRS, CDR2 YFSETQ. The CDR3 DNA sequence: TGCGCCAGCAGGACAGGGAGGTCCTCCTACGAGCAGTACTTC. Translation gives CASRTGRSSYEQYF.

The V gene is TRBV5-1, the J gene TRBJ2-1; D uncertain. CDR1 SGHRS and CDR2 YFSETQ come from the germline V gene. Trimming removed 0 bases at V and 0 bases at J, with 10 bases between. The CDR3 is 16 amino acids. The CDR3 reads CASSLEGRSSYNEQFF. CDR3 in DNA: TGCGCCAGCAGCTTGGAAGGAAGGAGCTCCTACAATGAGCAGTTCTTC.

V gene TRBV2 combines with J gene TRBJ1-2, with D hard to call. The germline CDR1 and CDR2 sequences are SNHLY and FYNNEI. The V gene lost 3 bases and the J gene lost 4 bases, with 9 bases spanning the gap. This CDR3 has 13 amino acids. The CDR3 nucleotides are TGTGCCAGCAGTGACGCAGACCCCTATGGCTACACCTTC. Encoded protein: CASSDADPYGYTF.

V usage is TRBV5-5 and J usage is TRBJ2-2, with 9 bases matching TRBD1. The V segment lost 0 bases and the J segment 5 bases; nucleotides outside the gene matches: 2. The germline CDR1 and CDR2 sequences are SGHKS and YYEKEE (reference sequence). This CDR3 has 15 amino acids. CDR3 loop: CASSLGTGVTGELFF. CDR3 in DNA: TGTGCCAGCAGCTTGGGGACAGGGGTTACCGGGGAGCTGTTTTTT.